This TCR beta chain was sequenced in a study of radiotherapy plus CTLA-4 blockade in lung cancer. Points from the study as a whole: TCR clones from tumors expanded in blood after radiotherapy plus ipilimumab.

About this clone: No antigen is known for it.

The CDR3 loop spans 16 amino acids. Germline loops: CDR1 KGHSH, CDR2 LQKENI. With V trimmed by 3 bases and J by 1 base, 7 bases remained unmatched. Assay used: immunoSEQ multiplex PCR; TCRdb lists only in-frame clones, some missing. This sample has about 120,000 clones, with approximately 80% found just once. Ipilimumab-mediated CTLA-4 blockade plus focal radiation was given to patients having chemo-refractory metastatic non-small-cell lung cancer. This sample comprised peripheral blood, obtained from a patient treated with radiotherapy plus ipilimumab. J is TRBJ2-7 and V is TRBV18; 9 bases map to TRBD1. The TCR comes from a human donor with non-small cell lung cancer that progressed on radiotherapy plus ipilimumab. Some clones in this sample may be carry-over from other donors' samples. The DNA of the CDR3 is TGTGCCAGCTCACCTCTGGCGGGACAGGGATCCTACGAGCAGTACTTC. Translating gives CASSPLAGQGSYEQYF.